This TCR delta chain emerged from a study of γδ T cells in repeated Plasmodium falciparum infection. Turning to this clone: A far larger clone is only one base removed, so a read error is likely. Distinct nucleotide sequences in the sample also encode this CDR3.

TCRdb re-processed the multiplex PCR reads via CATT. The data show 45,000 to 60,000 delta-chain clones, with roughly 2% seen just once and around 24% held by the top ten. The sample comprised gamma-delta T cells from blood. The receptor was isolated from a pool of human donors (malaria-infected and uninfected, not separated).

CDR3 sequence (DNA): TGTGCTCTTGGGGAATCCTCCTACGTCTGGGGGATACCTGGAGGCGATAAACTCATCTTT. It codes for CALGESSYVWGIPGGDKLIF. The chain combines TRDV1 with TRDJ1; 11 positions match TRDD3. TCRdb does not report a J gene; here it was assigned by matching the DNA to germline references. Trimming removed 2 bases from V and 4 bases from J; junction bases left unmatched: 18. The germline V gene has CDR1 TSWWSYY and CDR2 QGS. The CDR3 contains 20 residues.